This T cell receptor (beta chain) comes out of a study of technical replicates of blood from a few donors. Some clones are missing from TCRdb's copy, which holds only in-frame ones; the method was immunoSEQ multiplex PCR. The table includes approximately 85,000 clones, 94% detected once. The CDR3 has 15 amino acids. Germline assignment: CDR1 SGHRS and CDR2 YFSETQ. V lost 4 bases, J lost 1 base, and 14 bases lay in between. This clonotype was sampled from a human donor in good health. The sequenced sample consisted of T cells isolated from PBMCs. V and J are TRBV5-1 and TRBJ1-1; D gene uncertain. The CDR3 sequence is CASSHQQRRNTEAFF. The DNA for the CDR3 is TGCGCCAGCAGCCATCAACAGCGGCGGAACACTGAAGCTTTCTTT.